Following are 16 T cell receptor beta chains from one sample sequenced in a study of patients and donors after allogeneic stem cell transplantation. TCRdb itself ran the RT-PCR reads through MiXCR, one entry per CDR3 protein. This sample has about a million distinct CDR3 sequences, with roughly 17% found just once. The sample taken for sequencing was blood, either unsorted or a sorted T cell fraction (not recorded which). These receptors came from a human donor who was either an allogeneic HSCT recipient or a stem cell or donor lymphocyte infusion donor (not recorded which). It is not recorded whose cells these are; they may come from a transplant donor.

The chain couples TRBV7-9 to TRBJ2-5; 8 nucleotides line up with TRBD2. The germline CDR1 and CDR2 sequences are SEHNR and FQNEAQ (reference sequence). The CDR3 runs to 17 residues. Unmatched junction bases numbered 13, after V lost 1 base and J lost 6 bases. The CDR3 sequence: CASSLGAVPGGPQTQYF. CDR3 sequence (DNA): TGTGCCAGCAGCTTAGGAGCGGTTCCGGGAGGGCCTCAGACCCAGTACTTC. Full variable domain (remainder filled in from reference TRBV7-9 and TRBJ2-5): DTGVSQNPRHKITKRGQNVTFRCDPISEHNRLYWYRQTLGQGPEFLTYFQNEAQLEKSRLLSDRFSAERPKGSFSTLEIQRTEQGDSAMYLCASSLGAVPGGPQTQYFGPGTRLLVL.

The rearrangement joins TRBV5-1 to TRBJ1-2; 8 bases are a match to TRBD1. CDR1 is SGHRS and CDR2 is YFSETQ in the germline V gene. V was pared by 4 bases and J by 5 bases, with 4 bases of the junction left unmatched. This CDR3 has 13 residues. The CDR3 nucleotides are TGCGCCAGCAGCAGATACAGGGGGTATGGCTACACCTTC. Its protein product is CASSRYRGYGYTF.

This clonotype was seen a few times. V is TRBV25-1 and J is TRBJ2-7; no definite D call. The CDR3 has 11 amino acids. With 6 bases removed from V and 6 bases from J, the gap between germline ends came to 9 bases. The V gene's germline CDR1 is MGHDK and CDR2 SYGVNS. CDR3 sequence: CASSVTSEQYF. The CDR3 DNA follows: TGTGCCAGCAGCGTAACCTCCGAGCAGTACTTC.

The table lists this clonotype with a few counts. The rearrangement joins TRBV10-3 to TRBJ2-5; D uncertain. The V end lost 4 bases, the J end lost 1 base, and 13 bases lay between the germline ends. CDR1 is ENHRY and CDR2 is SYGVKD in the germline V gene. CDR3 length: 15 residues. CDR3 sequence reads: CAISALRPIQETQYF. CDR3 nucleotides: TGTGCCATCAGTGCTCTGCGGCCGATCCAAGAGACCCAGTACTTC.

This clonotype appeared a few times. The rearrangement uses TRBV7-2 and TRBJ2-5; 10 nucleotides line up with TRBD2. Germline values: CDR1 SGHTA, CDR2 FQGNSA. V lost 6 bases, J lost 5 bases, and 9 bases stayed unmatched. The CDR3 extends over 15 amino acids. Written as DNA, the CDR3 is TGTGCCAGCAGTCTCTTCAGCGGGGGGGCGGAGACCCAGTACTTC. Translated: CASSLFSGGAETQYF.

This clonotype was counted a few times. The V and J genes are TRBV20-1 and TRBJ2-5, with 9 bases aligning to TRBD2. Germline trimming cut 5 bases from V and 3 bases from J; bases unmatched to any gene: 4. Looked up from germline, CDR1 is DFQATT and CDR2 is SNEGSKA (reference sequence). The CDR3 runs to 13 residues. This chain's CDR3 is CSAWRGGKETQYF. Here the CDR3 DNA reads TGCAGTGCTTGGCGGGGGGGTAAAGAGACCCAGTACTTC.

V usage is TRBV11-2 and J usage is TRBJ2-7; possibly TRBD2 for D (6 bases). The CDR3 consists of 15 residues. Trimming stripped 1 base from V and 5 bases from J, with 15 bases between. CDR1 and CDR2 (germline): SGHAT, FQNNGV. The CDR3 loop is CASSLVGLARDEQYF. In DNA, the CDR3 is TGTGCCAGCAGCTTAGTAGGCCTAGCGAGGGACGAGCAGTACTTC.

Only a few counts were recorded for this clonotype. The chain combines TRBV25-1 with TRBJ2-7; 7 bases map to TRBD1. J lost 10 bases, V lost 6 bases, and 6 bases had no gene match. The CDR3 covers 11 residues. Germline CDR1 MGHDK, CDR2 SYGVNS. The CDR3 bases are TGTGCCAGCAGGATGACAGGGAAACAGTACTTC. Translating it yields CASRMTGKQYF.

This clonotype was seen only a few times. CDR3 in amino acids: CASSNRDSGKETQYF. The DNA for the CDR3 is TGCGCCAGCAGCAACCGGGACAGCGGAAAAGAGACCCAGTACTTC. V gene TRBV5-1 combines with J gene TRBJ2-5; TRBD1 matches at 7 bases. V shed 4 bases, J shed 3 bases, and the junction held 9 bases outside the gene matches. CDR1 is SGHRS and CDR2 is YFSETQ in the germline V gene. The CDR3 contains 15 residues.

There are many counts of this clonotype. The chain joins TRBV9 to TRBJ1-2, with D perhaps TRBD1 (5 bases). V was pared by 6 bases and J by 2 bases, with 20 bases between. The CDR3 has 16 residues. Germline V gene data show CDR1 as SGDLS and CDR2 as YYNGEE. CDR3 in amino acids: CASTPWGETFNYGYTF. The CDR3 DNA reads TGTGCCAGCACCCCATGGGGGGAGACCTTCAACTATGGCTACACCTTC.

The chain links TRBV20-1 to TRBJ2-1; D call uncertain. Trimming removed 3 bases at V and 10 bases at J, with 22 bases between. CDR1 and CDR2 from the germline V gene are DFQATT and SNEGSKA (reference sequence). The CDR3 runs 15 residues. CDR3 in amino acids: CSASTNYRRIGEQFF. The DNA for the CDR3 is TGCAGTGCTAGTACGAACTATCGTCGTATCGGGGAGCAGTTCTTC.

The chain is built from TRBV7-8 and TRBJ1-3; D remains unclear. Trimming removed 2 bases from V and 4 bases from J, with 21 bases in between. This CDR3 region has 18 residues. Germline V gene lookup returns CDR1 SGHVS and CDR2 FQNEAQ. The chain's CDR3 is CASSLSLTKITSGNTIYF. The CDR3 nucleotides are TGTGCCAGCAGCTTAAGTTTGACCAAAATAACGTCGGGAAACACCATATATTTT.

The table lists this clonotype with a few counts. The chain carries TRBV12-3 or TRBV12-4 and TRBJ2-1, with 13 bases identical to TRBD2. After removal of 4 bases from V and 8 bases from J, the junction contained 11 bases not matched to a gene. This CDR3 region has 17 residues. CDR3 residues: CASSSQLLAGGRYEQFF. CDR3 sequence (DNA): TGTGCCAGCAGTTCCCAACTACTAGCGGGGGGGAGATATGAGCAGTTCTTC.

This clonotype was seen a handful of times. CDR3: CASSQRTGLNTGELFF. CDR3 DNA sequence: TGTGCCAGCAGCCAGAGGACAGGACTGAACACCGGGGAGCTGTTTTTT. The rearrangement links TRBV5-5 to TRBJ2-2, with 7 bases fitting TRBD1. V was clipped by 4 bases and J by 1 base; unmatched bases: 7. The CDR3 loop spans 16 amino acids. CDR1 is SGHKS, CDR2 YYEKEE, per germline (reference sequence).

About this clonotype itself: The germline gene is not matched at one end of the junction; a read error may be the cause. The rearrangement links TRBV7-3 to TRBJ2-2; D might be TRBD2 (5 bases). The length of the CDR3 is 17 residues. Germline lookup yields CDR1 SGHTA and CDR2 FQGTGA. Here the CDR3 reads CASSLKAREANTGELFF. The CDR3 nucleotides read TGTGCCAGCAGTTTAAAGGCCCGGGAAGCAAACACCGGGGAGCTGTTTTTT.

The rearrangement uses TRBV30 and TRBJ2-3; D not resolved. Trimming removed 2 bases at V and 1 base at J, with 7 bases between. This CDR3 is built from 13 residues. Germline values: CDR1 GTSNPN, CDR2 SVGIG (reference sequence). This CDR3 is CAWSLGGTDTQYF. CDR3 DNA sequence: TGTGCCTGGAGTCTTGGGGGCACAGATACGCAGTATTTT.